A selection of T cell receptor beta chains follows, all from one sample in a study of blood T cells in healthy people across ages. TCRdb redid the calling of the 5' RACE reads with MiXCR, one entry per CDR3 protein. This table has approximately 800,000 distinct CDR3 sequences, roughly 60% appearing once. The material sequenced was blood. The receptors were sampled from a man aged 25-40 years in good health. Each CDR3 is given with its conserved first and last residue. A D gene is named only where the DNA matches it firmly. Size tells how often a clone was seen (once, few, many) or the class of an expanded clone, and some rows leave it out.

NA | TRBJ2-1 | NA | TRBV7-9 | TGTGCCAGCAGCCCTCTAAGTGGGGCATCCTACAAAGAGCAGTTCTTC | CASSPLSGASYKEQFF
few | TRBJ2-5 | TRBD1 | TRBV7-2 | TGTGCCAGCAGCTTAGGCGGGACAGGGGCGAGAGAGACCCAGTACTTC | CASSLGGTGARETQYF
many | TRBJ2-1 | TRBD2 | TRBV7-2 | TGTGCCAGCAGCTTAGCTAGCGGGGGGTACAATGAGCAGTTCTTC | CASSLASGGYNEQFF
NA | TRBJ2-1 | NA | TRBV7-2 | TGTGCCAGCAGCTCGCTTGGGGAGCCCAGGCAGTTCTTC | CASSSLGEPRQFF
NA | TRBJ2-3 | TRBD2 | TRBV29-1 | TGCAGCGCTGCACCCCGACTAGCGGGAACGAGGGATACGCAGTATTTT | CSAAPRLAGTRDTQYF
NA | TRBJ2-1 | TRBD2 | TRBV7-8 | TGTGCCAGCAGCTTATTTCTAGGACTAGCATATGAGCAGTTCTTC | CASSLFLGLAYEQFF
many | TRBJ2-3 | TRBD2 | TRBV20-1 | TGCAGTGCTAGACATAGCGGGAGGCTCACAGATACGCAGTATTTT | CSARHSGRLTDTQYF
NA | TRBJ2-7 | NA | TRBV2 | TGTGCCAGCAGTAAGAGCCCCGAGCAGTACTTC | CASSKSPEQYF
NA | TRBJ1-4 | NA | TRBV6-1 | TGTGCCAGCAGTGAAAGAAGGGGAACAACTAATGAAAAACTGTTTTTT | CASSERRGTTNEKLFF
NA | TRBJ1-5 | NA | TRBV7-9 | TGTGCCAGCAGCCTCCCCAGTCAGGCCCAGCATTTT | CASSLPSQAQHF
NA | TRBJ2-7 | TRBD1 | TRBV20-1 | TGCAGTGCTCATACCGGGACAGGGAAATTCGGCGAGCAGTACTTC | CSAHTGTGKFGEQYF
NA | TRBJ2-1 | TRBD1 | TRBV6-1 | TGTGCCAGCAGTGAAGGACAGGGGATTATAGATGAGCAGTTCTTC | CASSEGQGIIDEQFF
NA | TRBJ2-7 | TRBD2 | TRBV7-2 | TGTGCCAGCAGCTTAGGCCCGGGGAGGGGCGAGCAGTACTTC | CASSLGPGRGEQYF
NA | TRBJ2-7 | NA | TRBV6-5 | TGTGCCAGCAGTTACTCGAGATGGTACGAGCAGTACTTC | CASSYSRWYEQYF
NA | TRBJ2-5 | TRBD2 | TRBV10-3 | TGTGCCATCGGTAGCGGGAGGCGAGAGACCCAGTACTTC | CAIGSGRRETQYF
NA | TRBJ2-7 | TRBD1 | TRBV20-1 | TGCAGTGCTAGACCGGACAGGGATTACGAGCAGTACTTC | CSARPDRDYEQYF
NA | TRBJ2-7 | TRBD2 | TRBV29-1 | TGCAGCGTTGATAAGATGTTGTCTAGCGGGTCCTACGAGCAGTACTTC | CSVDKMLSSGSYEQYF
NA | TRBJ2-1 | NA | TRBV6-2/TRBV6-3 | TGTGCCAGCAGTTTCGGTAAAAATGAGCAGTTCTTC | CASSFGKNEQFF
NA | TRBJ1-2 | TRBD1 | TRBV20-1 | TGCAGTGCCGGGGACAGGGGGCGGACTAACTATGGCTACACCTTC | CSAGDRGRTNYGYTF
NA | TRBJ2-2 | NA | TRBV4-3 | TGCGCCAGCAGCCGCAAGCGATCAGGGGACGGGGAGCTGTTTTTT | CASSRKRSGDGELFF
NA | TRBJ2-1 | NA | TRBV9 | TGTGCCAGCAGCGTAAGTGGTCTGTCCTACAATGAGCAGTTCTTC | CASSVSGLSYNEQFF
NA | TRBJ2-7 | NA | TRBV12-3/TRBV12-4 | TGTGCCAGTACACGCTCGGGCCCGGGCGAGCAGTACTTC | CASTRSGPGEQYF
few | TRBJ2-1 | TRBD2 | TRBV7-8 | TGTGCCAGCAGCTTGCTAACCGGGACTAGCGGGGGGGCTAGGCAGTTCTTC | CASSLLTGTSGGARQFF
NA | TRBJ1-1 | NA | TRBV10-3 | TGTGCCATCAGTGAGTCGCCAGGGGAGAACACTGAAGCTTTCTTT | CAISESPGENTEAFF
NA | TRBJ1-2 | NA | TRBV7-8 | TGTGCCAGCAGCCCGGCCATGGAGGATGGCTACACCTTC | CASSPAMEDGYTF
few | TRBJ2-1 | NA | TRBV6-2/TRBV6-3 | TGTGCCAGCAGTTACGGGCGGACCCGGCTTCAAGGGGATGAGCAGTTCTTC | CASSYGRTRLQGDEQFF
NA | TRBJ2-2 | NA | TRBV10-3 | TGTGCCATCAGTGAGCCTCAGAGAACCGGGGAGCTGTTTTTT | CAISEPQRTGELFF
NA | TRBJ2-3 | TRBD1 | TRBV4-1 | TGCGCCAGCAGCCACCTTACCGGGACAGGGTTTCATACGCAGTATTTT | CASSHLTGTGFHTQYF
once | TRBJ2-1 | NA | TRBV12-5 | TGTGCTAGTGCATATTTCGGGACAATGACCTACGAGCAGTTCTTC | CASAYFGTMTYEQFF
NA | TRBJ2-1 | NA | TRBV7-7 | TGTGCTAGCAGCTTAGTGCCGGGCACGGGGTACAATGAGCAGTTCTTC | CASSLVPGTGYNEQFF
NA | TRBJ2-5 | NA | TRBV12-5 | TGTGCTAGTGGTACACAGGTACAAGAGACCCAGTACTTC | CASGTQVQETQYF
few | TRBJ2-5 | NA | TRBV29-1 | TGCAGCGTTGAAGATTACCAGGGGGAGACCCAGTACTTC | CSVEDYQGETQYF
NA | TRBJ2-3 | NA | TRBV11-2 | TGTGCCGGCACCTGGGTAGCGGGCACAGATACGCAGTATTTT | CAGTWVAGTDTQYF
NA | TRBJ2-5 | TRBD2 | TRBV3-1 | TGTGCCAGCAGCCAAGTGGTCACTAGCGGGGTTCGGGAGACCCAGTACTTC | CASSQVVTSGVRETQYF
NA | TRBJ2-3 | TRBD2 | TRBV20-1 | TGCAGTGCTAGACCCGGGGTAGCGGGGGCCACAGATACGCAGTATTTT | CSARPGVAGATDTQYF
few | TRBJ2-7 | NA | TRBV7-9 | TGTGCCAGCAGGGACACACGGGACAAGATCTACGAGCAGTACTTC | CASRDTRDKIYEQYF